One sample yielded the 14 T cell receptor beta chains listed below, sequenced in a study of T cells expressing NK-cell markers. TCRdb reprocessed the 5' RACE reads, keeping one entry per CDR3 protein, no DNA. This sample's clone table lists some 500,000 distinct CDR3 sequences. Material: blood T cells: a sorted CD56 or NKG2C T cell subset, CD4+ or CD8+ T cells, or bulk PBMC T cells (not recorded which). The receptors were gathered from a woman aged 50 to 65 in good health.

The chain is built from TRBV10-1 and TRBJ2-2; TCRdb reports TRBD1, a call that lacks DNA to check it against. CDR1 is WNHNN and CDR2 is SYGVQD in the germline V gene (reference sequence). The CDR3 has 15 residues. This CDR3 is CASSEYGPNTGELFF.

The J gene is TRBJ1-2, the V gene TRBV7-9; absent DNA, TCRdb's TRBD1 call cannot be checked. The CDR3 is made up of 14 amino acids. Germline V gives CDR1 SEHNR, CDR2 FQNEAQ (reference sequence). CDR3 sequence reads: CASSLAGAYYGYTF.

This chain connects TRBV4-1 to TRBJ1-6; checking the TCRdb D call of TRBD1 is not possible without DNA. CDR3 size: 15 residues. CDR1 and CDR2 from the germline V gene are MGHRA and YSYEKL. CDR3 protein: CASSQVGARNSPLHF.

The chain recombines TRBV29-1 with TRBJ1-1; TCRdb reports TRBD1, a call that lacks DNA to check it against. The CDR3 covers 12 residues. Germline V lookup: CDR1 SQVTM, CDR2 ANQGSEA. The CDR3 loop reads CSAAPYSIGAFF.

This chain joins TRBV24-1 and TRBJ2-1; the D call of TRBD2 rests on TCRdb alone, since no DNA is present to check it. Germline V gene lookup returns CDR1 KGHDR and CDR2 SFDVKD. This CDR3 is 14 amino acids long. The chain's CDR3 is CATSDLLAGHEQFF.

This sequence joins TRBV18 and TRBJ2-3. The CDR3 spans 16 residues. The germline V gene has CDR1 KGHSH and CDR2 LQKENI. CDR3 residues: CASSPTGGVLSDTQYF.

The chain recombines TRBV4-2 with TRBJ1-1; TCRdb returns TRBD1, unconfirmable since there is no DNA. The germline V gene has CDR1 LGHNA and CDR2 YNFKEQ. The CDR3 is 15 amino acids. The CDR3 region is CASSRTDRDGTEAFF.

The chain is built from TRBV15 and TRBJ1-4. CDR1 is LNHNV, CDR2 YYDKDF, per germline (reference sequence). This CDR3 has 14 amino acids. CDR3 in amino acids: CATSRDPREGKLFF.

This CDR3 is CSAGSLAGKQETQYF. V is TRBV20-1 and J is TRBJ2-5. The V gene's germline CDR1 is DFQATT and CDR2 SNEGSKA (reference sequence). CDR3 length: 15 amino acids.

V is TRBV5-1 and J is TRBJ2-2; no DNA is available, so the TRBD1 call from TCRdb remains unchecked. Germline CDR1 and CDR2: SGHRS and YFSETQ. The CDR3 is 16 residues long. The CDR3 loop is CASSKETGANTGELFF. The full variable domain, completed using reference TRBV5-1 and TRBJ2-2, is KAGVTQTPRYLIKTRGQQVTLSCSPISGHRSVSWYQQTPGQGLQFLFEYFSETQRNKGNFPGRFSGRQFSNSRSEMNVSTLELGDSALYLCASSKETGANTGELFFGEGSRLTVL.

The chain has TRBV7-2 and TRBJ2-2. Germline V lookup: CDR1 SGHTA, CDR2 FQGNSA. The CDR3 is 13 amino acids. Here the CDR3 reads CASSLAGGGELFF.

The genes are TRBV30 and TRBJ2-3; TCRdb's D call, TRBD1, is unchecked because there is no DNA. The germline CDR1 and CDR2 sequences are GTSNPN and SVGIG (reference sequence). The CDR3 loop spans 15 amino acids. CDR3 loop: CAWSPSGVRGDTQYF.

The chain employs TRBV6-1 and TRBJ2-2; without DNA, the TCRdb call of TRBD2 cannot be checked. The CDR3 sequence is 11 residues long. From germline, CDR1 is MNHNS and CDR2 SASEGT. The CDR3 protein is CATAGTGELFF.

The CDR3 loop is CASSLPPRTSTNEQFF. The V gene is TRBV5-1, the J gene TRBJ2-1; the TCRdb D gene call, TRBD2, has no DNA to confirm it. The CDR3 runs 16 residues. The germline V gene encodes CDR1 SGHRS and CDR2 YFSETQ.